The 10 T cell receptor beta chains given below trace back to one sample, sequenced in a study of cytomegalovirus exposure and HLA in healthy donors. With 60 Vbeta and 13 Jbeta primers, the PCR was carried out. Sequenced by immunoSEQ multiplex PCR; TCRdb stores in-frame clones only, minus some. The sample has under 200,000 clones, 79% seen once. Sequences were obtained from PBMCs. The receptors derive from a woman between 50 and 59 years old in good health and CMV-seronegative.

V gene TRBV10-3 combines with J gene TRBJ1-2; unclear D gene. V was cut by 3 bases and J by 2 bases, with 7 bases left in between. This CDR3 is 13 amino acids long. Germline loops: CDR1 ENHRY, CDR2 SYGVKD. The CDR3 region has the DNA TGTGCCATCAGTGAACTAGGGAACTATGGCTACACCTTC. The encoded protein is CAISELGNYGYTF.

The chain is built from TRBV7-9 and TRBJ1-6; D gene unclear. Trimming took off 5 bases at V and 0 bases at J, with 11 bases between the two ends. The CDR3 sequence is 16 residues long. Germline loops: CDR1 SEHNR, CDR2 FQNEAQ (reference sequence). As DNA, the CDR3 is TGTGCCAGCAGCAAAGACGGGAGCTCCTATAATTCACCCCTCCACTTT. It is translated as CASSKDGSSYNSPLHF.

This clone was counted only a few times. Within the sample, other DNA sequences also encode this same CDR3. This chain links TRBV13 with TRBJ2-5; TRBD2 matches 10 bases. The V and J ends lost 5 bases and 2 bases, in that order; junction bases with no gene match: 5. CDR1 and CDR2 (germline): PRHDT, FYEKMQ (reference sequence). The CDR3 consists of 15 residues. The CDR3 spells CASSLGLAAQETQYF. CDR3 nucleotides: TGTGCCAGCAGCCTTGGACTAGCGGCGCAAGAGACCCAGTACTTC.

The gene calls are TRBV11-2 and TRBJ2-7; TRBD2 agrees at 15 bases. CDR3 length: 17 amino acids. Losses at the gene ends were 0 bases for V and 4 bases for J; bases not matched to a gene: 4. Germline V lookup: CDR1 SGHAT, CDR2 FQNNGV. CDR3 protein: CASSLEFGTSGGYEQYF. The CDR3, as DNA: TGTGCCAGCAGCTTAGAATTCGGGACTAGCGGGGGGTACGAGCAGTACTTC.

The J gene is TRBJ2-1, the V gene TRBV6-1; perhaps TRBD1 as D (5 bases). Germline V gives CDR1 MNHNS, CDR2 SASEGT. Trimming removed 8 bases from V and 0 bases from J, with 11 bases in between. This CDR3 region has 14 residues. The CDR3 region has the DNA TGTGCCAGCCGGACAAGAGACTCCTACAATGAGCAGTTCTTC. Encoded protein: CASRTRDSYNEQFF.

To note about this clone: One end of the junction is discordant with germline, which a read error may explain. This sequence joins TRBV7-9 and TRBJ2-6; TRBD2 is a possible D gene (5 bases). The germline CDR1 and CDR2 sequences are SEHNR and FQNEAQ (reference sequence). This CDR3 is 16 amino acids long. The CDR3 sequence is CSSSDLGLSGANVLTF. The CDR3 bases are TGTTCCAGCAGCGATCTTGGACTCTCTGGGGCCAACGTCCTGACTTTC.

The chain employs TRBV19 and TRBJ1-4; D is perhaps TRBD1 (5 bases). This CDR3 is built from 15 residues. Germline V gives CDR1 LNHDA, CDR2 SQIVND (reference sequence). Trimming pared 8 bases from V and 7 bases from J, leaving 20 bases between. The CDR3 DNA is TGTGCCAGTTCTAGTTCGTCCGGACACTTTGAAAAACTGTTTTTT. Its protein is CASSSSSGHFEKLFF.

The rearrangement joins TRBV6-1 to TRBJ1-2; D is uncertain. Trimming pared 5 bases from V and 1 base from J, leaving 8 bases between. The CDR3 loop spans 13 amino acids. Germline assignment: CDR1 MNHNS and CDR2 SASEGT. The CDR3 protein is CASSSEFNYGYTF. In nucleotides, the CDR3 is TGTGCCAGCAGTAGTGAGTTTAACTATGGCTACACCTTC.

The CDR3 sequence: CASSLAVSGNTIYF. CDR3 in DNA: TGTGCCAGCAGCTTAGCCGTCTCTGGAAACACCATATATTTT. This chain uses TRBV7-9 with TRBJ1-3; D gene unclear. V was clipped by 0 bases and J by 0 bases, with 3 bases between them. The CDR3 extends over 14 amino acids. Looked up from germline, CDR1 is SEHNR and CDR2 is FQNEAQ (reference sequence). The variable domain in full, completed from reference TRBV7-9 and TRBJ1-3, reads DTGVSQNPRHKITKRGQNVTFRCDPISEHNRLYWYRQTLGQGPEFLTYFQNEAQLEKSRLLSDRFSAERPKGSFSTLEIQRTEQGDSAMYLCASSLAVSGNTIYFGEGSWLTVV.

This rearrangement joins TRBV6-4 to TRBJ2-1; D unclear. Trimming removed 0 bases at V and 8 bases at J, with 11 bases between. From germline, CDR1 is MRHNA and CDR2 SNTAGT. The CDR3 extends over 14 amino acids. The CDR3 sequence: CASSDSWRGHEQFF. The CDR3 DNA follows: TGTGCCAGCAGTGACTCCTGGCGCGGCCATGAGCAGTTCTTC.